This T cell receptor beta chain was retrieved from a study of T cells in Graves' hyperthyroidism and ophthalmopathy. The CDR3 is 15 residues long. Germline lookup yields CDR1 MNHEY and CDR2 SVGEGT. Amplified regions were TCR beta CDR3 sequences from RNA transcripts. HTBI primers were used for first-round RT-PCR of the TCR CDR3. One entry per CDR3 protein, called by TCRdb with MiXCR from the multiplex PCR reads. The table records about 200,000 distinct CDR3 sequences, around 19% of them present only once. A word on this clonotype: One junction end does not reproduce the germline sequence, and a read error may be involved.

Subjects aged 18 to 65 presented with newly diagnosed hyperthyroidism of less than 2 months' duration. Fresh peripheral blood, 7.5 to 10 ml, yielded the PBMCs. The TCR was taken from a man aged 35 to 55 with Graves' hyperthyroidism. V and J are TRBV6-2 or TRBV6-3 and TRBJ1-5; 8 bases map to TRBD1. The source material was blood. For the CDR3, the DNA is TGTGCCGGCAGTTACTCGGACAGGGTGAGGCAGCCCCAGCATTTT. Amino acids: CAGSYSDRVRQPQHF.